This T cell receptor (beta chain) was captured in a study of cytomegalovirus exposure and HLA in healthy donors. It was with 60 Vbeta and 13 Jbeta primers that the PCR ran. The assay was immunoSEQ multiplex PCR, and TCRdb's table has in-frame clones only and misses some. The table records approximately 140,000 clones, 81% of them present only once. The germline gives CDR1 MNHNY, CDR2 SVGAGI (reference sequence). Trimming left V 7 bases short and J 11 bases short, with 18 bases between. The CDR3 is 13 amino acids. This clone was counted only a few times. The antigen is unknown. Study-wide results and limits: Clonal expansion was found to be greater in HLA-associated TCR beta chains than in equally common others in a later analysis.

The sample taken for sequencing was PBMCs. The rearrangement links TRBV6-6 to TRBJ1-5; D might be TRBD1 (5 bases). This clonotype originated in a man aged 18 to 35 in good health and CMV-seronegative. This CDR3 is CASNMQGPQAQHF. In DNA, the CDR3 is TGTGCCAGCAATATGCAGGGCCCCCAGGCCCAGCATTTT.